This record concerns one T cell receptor (beta chain) sequence. These data belong to a study of early T cells in non-severe SARS-CoV-2 infection. This CDR3 has 14 amino acids. V shed 4 bases and J shed 4 bases, with 13 bases lying between them. Germline assignment: CDR1 SGHTS and CDR2 YDEGEE. TCRdb analysed the 5' RACE reads with MiXCR anew, one entry per CDR3 protein. The table shows tens of thousands of distinct CDR3 sequences, with about 10% occurring only once. The sequence derives from an adult who was a healthcare worker with PCR-confirmed SARS-CoV-2 infection or an uninfected control (not recorded which). The chain links TRBV5-8 to TRBJ2-3; D gene ambiguous. Material: whole blood, obtained at baseline. Here the CDR3 reads CASSHARTPDTQYF. The CDR3 DNA follows: TGTGCCAGCAGCCATGCTCGAACCCCAGATACGCAGTATTTT.